Detailed here is one T cell receptor beta chain. Sequencing ends 3 residues short of the CDR3 end; the germline J gene provides the rest. The method was immunoSEQ multiplex PCR; TCRdb's version includes in-frame clones alone and lacks a portion of them. The sample yields about 39,000 clones, of which the top ten take up 6.4%. The data stem from a study of T cells in women clearing cervical HPV infection. V lost 3 bases and J 3 bases, leaving 14 bases between the germline ends. This CDR3 region has 16 residues. CDR1 LGHNT and CDR2 FRNRAP come from the germline V gene. Sequencing was performed on blood buffy coat. The source of this sequence is a woman between 18 and 75 years old with a cervical HPV16 infection that either progressed to CIN3+ or cleared (not recorded which). This chain uses TRBV12-5 with TRBJ1-4; weak D call: TRBD1 (5 bases). The covered CDR3 bases are TGTGCTAGTGGTTTAACCCGAGGGGTATCTAATGAAAAA. It yields the protein CASGLTRGVSNEK. The CDR3 in its entirety is CASGLTRGVSNEKLFF.